The clone carrying this T cell receptor beta chain was detected once. The data were taken from a study of blood T cell repertoires in COVID-19. Study overall: The study drew acute and convalescent COVID-19 samples from the United States, Italy and Spain. PBMCs, B-cell-depleted T cells, or T cells provided the cDNA or gDNA that made up the material.

Authors' analysis steps: Nucleated cell counts were estimated from reference gene primer amplification. Profiled with immunoSEQ multiplex PCR; TCRdb holds only in-frame clones, not every one. V, J and clone size reflect that table, while D and trimming were determined from the DNA. The table lists about 26,000 clones, roughly 88% of them singletons, with approximately 7.6% in the top ten. The V gene's germline CDR1 is SEHNR and CDR2 FQNEAQ (reference sequence). CDR3 length: 16 amino acids. V lost 2 bases and J lost 2; bases outside the gene matches: 4. The clonotype was recovered from a human donor in a cohort sampled during active COVID-19. V gene TRBV7-9 combines with J gene TRBJ2-3; 10 nucleotides align to TRBD2. The sample taken for sequencing was peripheral blood. The CDR3 sequence is CASSLNSGGPTDTQYF. CDR3 nucleotide sequence: TGTGCCAGCAGCTTAAATAGCGGGGGGCCCACAGATACGCAGTATTTT. Looking up the rest from reference TRBV7-9 and TRBJ2-3 gives the full variable domain: DTGVSQNPRHKITKRGQNVTFRCDPISEHNRLYWYRQTLGQGPEFLTYFQNEAQLEKSRLLSDRFSAERPKGSFSTLEIQRTEQGDSAMYLCASSLNSGGPTDTQYFGPGTRLTVL.